A single sample is the source of the 24 T cell receptor beta chains below, sequenced in a study of cytomegalovirus exposure and HLA in healthy donors. The primer mix had 60 Vbeta and 13 Jbeta primers. Only in-frame clones appear in the TCRdb table, and some are missing; sequencing was by immunoSEQ multiplex PCR. The sample has about 170,000 clones, around two thirds seen once. The sequencing sample was made of PBMCs. Every receptor here comes from a man aged 40-55 years in good health and CMV-seronegative.

This clone has only a few counts. The CDR3 DNA is TGTGCCAGCAGCGTAGGCGGTTTCTCTGGAAACACCATATATTTT. Amino acids: CASSVGGFSGNTIYF. V is TRBV9 and J is TRBJ1-3; D not certain. Trimming removed 0 bases from V and 0 bases from J, with 7 bases in between. Germline-derived CDR1 and CDR2 are SGDLS and YYNGEE. The CDR3 contains 15 residues.

This clone has just a few counts. The chain couples TRBV4-3 to TRBJ1-5, with a possible D match to TRBD1 (5 bases). Trimming took 4 bases from V and 7 from J, leaving 17 bases between them. The CDR3 extends over 15 amino acids. Germline CDR1 and CDR2: LGHNA and YSLEER. The CDR3 DNA is TGCGCCAGCAGCCCTCAGAACGGGGGTCAACAGCCCCAGCATTTT. Encoded protein: CASSPQNGGQQPQHF.

The chain recombines TRBV5-1 with TRBJ2-3; 12 bases are a match to TRBD1. CDR1 and CDR2 (germline): SGHRS, YFSETQ. After removal of 7 bases from V and 6 bases from J, the junction contained 3 bases not matched to a gene. This CDR3 comprises 13 residues. The CDR3 DNA is TGCGCCAGCGGGACAGGGGGCGATGATACGCAGTATTTT. It encodes CASGTGGDDTQYF.

This chain uses TRBV5-1 with TRBJ1-1; 8 positions match TRBD1. Per the germline V gene, CDR1 is SGHRS and CDR2 is YFSETQ. The length of the CDR3 is 14 residues. The ends lost 4 bases at V and 2 bases at J; junction bases unmatched: 4. CDR3 nucleotide sequence: TGCGCCAGCAGCGGACAGGGCCCCAACACTGAAGCTTTCTTT. This encodes CASSGQGPNTEAFF.

The chain joins TRBV5-1 to TRBJ1-1; possibly TRBD1 for D (5 bases). The V gene's germline CDR1 is SGHRS and CDR2 YFSETQ. With 4 bases removed from V and 8 bases from J, the gap between germline ends came to 18 bases. The CDR3 has 14 residues. The CDR3 nucleotides read TGCGCCAGCAGCCCGGGGGGGTGGTCGGGGGAAGCTTTCTTT. It codes for CASSPGGWSGEAFF. The full variable domain, rest sourced from reference TRBV5-1 and TRBJ1-1, is KAGVTQTPRYLIKTRGQQVTLSCSPISGHRSVSWYQQTPGQGLQFLFEYFSETQRNKGNFPGRFSGRQFSNSRSEMNVSTLELGDSALYLCASSPGGWSGEAFFGQGTRLTVV.

V usage is TRBV18 and J usage is TRBJ1-2, with D unresolved. This CDR3 is 15 amino acids long. With 6 bases removed from V and 6 bases from J, the gap between germline ends came to 20 bases. Germline V gene lookup returns CDR1 KGHSH and CDR2 LQKENI. CDR3 residues: CASSWGRREHDGYTF. The CDR3 DNA is TGTGCCAGCTCTTGGGGTCGGAGGGAGCATGATGGCTACACCTTC.

The chain is built from TRBV6-5 and TRBJ1-1; D is uncertain. The germline gives CDR1 MNHEY, CDR2 SVGAGI. With 2 bases removed from V and 11 bases from J, the gap between germline ends came to 9 bases. There are 11 residues in the CDR3. DNA for the CDR3: TGTGCCAGCAGTTACCTTCATCGGGCTTTCTTT. Translating it yields CASSYLHRAFF.

The V gene is TRBV6-5, the J gene TRBJ1-1, with 7 bases identical to TRBD1. Germline V gene lookup returns CDR1 MNHEY and CDR2 SVGAGI. The CDR3 extends over 14 amino acids. V was pared by 5 bases and J by 5 bases, with 8 bases of the junction left unmatched. The CDR3 DNA is TGTGCCAGCAGTGAGACAGGGCGGATGACTGAAGCTTTCTTT. Protein product: CASSETGRMTEAFF.

The rearrangement uses TRBV29-1 and TRBJ2-2; D ambiguous. V was clipped by 4 bases and J by 3 bases, with 3 bases between them. The length of the CDR3 is 11 residues. Germline CDR1 reads SQVTM; CDR2 reads ANQGSEA. This CDR3 is CSVVDTGELFF. DNA for the CDR3: TGCAGCGTTGTCGACACCGGGGAGCTGTTTTTT.

This rearrangement joins TRBV10-3 to TRBJ2-1; 11 bases are shared with TRBD2. In germline, CDR1 is ENHRY, CDR2 SYGVKD. The CDR3 is 16 residues long. V lost 8 bases and J lost 4; bases outside the gene matches: 10. CDR3 sequence: CAIAGSGRGSYNEQFF. CDR3 nucleotides: TGTGCCATCGCCGGTAGCGGGAGGGGATCTTACAATGAGCAGTTCTTC.

This chain connects TRBV6-5 to TRBJ1-2, with 7 bases fitting TRBD1. The CDR3 runs 13 residues. Germline V gene data show CDR1 as MNHEY and CDR2 as SVGAGI. V was clipped by 7 bases and J by 4 bases; unmatched bases: 6. CDR3: CASTMTGTYGYTF. CDR3 nucleotide sequence: TGTGCCAGCACCATGACAGGGACCTATGGCTACACCTTC.

This clone was counted a few times. The CDR3 loop is CAIGGTGQGRETQYF. CDR3 DNA sequence: TGTGCCATCGGGGGGACAGGACAGGGCCGAGAGACCCAGTACTTC. The chain has TRBV10-3 and TRBJ2-5; 8 nucleotides match TRBD1. The CDR3 sequence is 15 residues long. J was trimmed by 4 bases and V by 8 bases; bases with no gene match: 12. The germline V gene has CDR1 ENHRY and CDR2 SYGVKD.

This clone has more than one count but fewer than ten. This chain connects TRBV7-9 to TRBJ2-5, with 10 bases lining up with TRBD2. V dropped 5 bases and J dropped 11; count of bases not matched to a gene: 11. This CDR3 spans 14 amino acids. The germline V gene has CDR1 SEHNR and CDR2 FQNEAQ (reference sequence). The CDR3 nucleotides are TGTGCCAGCAGCGCCGGGACTAGCGCCGTTGAGCAGTACTTC. Its translation is CASSAGTSAVEQYF.

Only a few counts were recorded for this clone. The genes are TRBV18 and TRBJ1-4; D unresolved. CDR3 length: 14 residues. The V end was cut by 2 bases, the J end by 8 bases, with 12 bases between. Germline values: CDR1 KGHSH, CDR2 LQKENI. CDR3 sequence: CASSPGITGEKLFF. The CDR3 DNA is TGTGCCAGCTCACCAGGGATAACGGGGGAAAAACTGTTTTTT.

This clone has only one observation. This sample also contains other DNA sequences that code for the same CDR3. The rearrangement uses TRBV2 and TRBJ2-2; maybe TRBD2 (7 bases). There are 14 residues in the CDR3. Trimming took 6 bases from V and 1 from J, leaving 9 bases between them. Germline V CDR1 and CDR2: SNHLY, FYNNEI. The CDR3 loop reads CASRGGQNTGELFF. CDR3 sequence (DNA): TGTGCCAGCAGGGGGGGGCAGAACACCGGGGAGCTGTTTTTT. The whole variable domain, filled in from reference TRBV2 and TRBJ2-2, reads EPEVTQTPSHQVTQMGQEVILRCVPISNHLYFYWYRQILGQKVEFLVSFYNNEISEKSEIFDDQFSVERPDGSNFTLKIRSTKLEDSAMYFCASRGGQNTGELFFGEGSRLTVL.

This clone has a handful of counts. This chain uses TRBV18 with TRBJ2-1, with D unclear. Trimming shortened V by 3 bases and J by 3 bases, and 9 bases separated the two germline ends. CDR1 KGHSH and CDR2 LQKENI come from the germline V gene. The CDR3 spans 14 residues. DNA for the CDR3: TGTGCCAGCTCACCTTCGGTAGACTACAATGAGCAGTTCTTC. Its translation is CASSPSVDYNEQFF.

For the CDR3, the DNA is TGCGCCAGCAGCTCGGCGGGAAGGGACACCGGGGAGCTGTTTTTT. As protein: CASSSAGRDTGELFF. The chain has TRBV5-1 and TRBJ2-2, with D possibly matching TRBD2 (6 bases). The germline V gene encodes CDR1 SGHRS and CDR2 YFSETQ. This CDR3 is 15 amino acids long. The V and J ends lost 3 bases and 3 bases respectively, with 12 bases between them.

This clone was found once. The chain carries TRBV5-6 and TRBJ2-7; 10 bases agree with TRBD1. The CDR3 contains 16 residues. The junction had 7 bases not matched to a gene; V was cut back by 1 base and J by 3 bases. CDR1 is SGHDT, CDR2 YYEEEE, per germline. CDR3 sequence (DNA): TGTGCCAGCAGCTTGAGGTACGGGACAGGGGACTACGAGCAGTACTTC. Translation gives CASSLRYGTGDYEQYF.

J is TRBJ2-1 and V is TRBV7-3; TRBD2 matches at 9 bases. With 4 bases clipped from V and 9 bases from J, the junction kept 4 bases outside the gene matches. The CDR3 contains 13 residues. In germline, CDR1 is SGHTA, CDR2 FQGTGA. The CDR3 spells CASSWTSVGEQFF. The CDR3 coding sequence is TGTGCCAGCAGCTGGACTAGCGTGGGTGAGCAGTTCTTC.

The chain links TRBV6-6 to TRBJ2-7; TRBD1 matches 8 bases. Trimming at V came to 6 bases and at J to 6 bases, leaving 7 bases not matched to a gene. The CDR3 length is 13 residues. Germline CDR1 MNHNY, CDR2 SVGAGI (reference sequence). In nucleotides, the CDR3 is TGTGCCAGCAGGATCCAGGGGGCAGGCGAGCAGTACTTC. It yields the protein CASRIQGAGEQYF.

The chain uses TRBV18 and TRBJ1-4, with TRBD1 as a possible D gene (6 bases). The CDR3 length is 15 residues. CDR1 is KGHSH and CDR2 is LQKENI in the germline V gene. Trimming took off 0 bases at V and 5 bases at J, with 10 bases between the two ends. The CDR3 region is CASSPPDSFNEKLFF. Here the CDR3 DNA reads TGTGCCAGCTCACCACCGGACAGTTTCAATGAAAAACTGTTTTTT.

The V and J genes are TRBV5-8 and TRBJ1-5, with 7 bases fitting TRBD1. CDR3 length: 16 residues. The V and J ends lost 3 bases and 4 bases, in that order; junction bases with no gene match: 10. The V gene's germline CDR1 is SGHTS and CDR2 YDEGEE. This chain's CDR3 is CASSSYRDRGNQPQHF. The CDR3 coding sequence is TGTGCCAGCAGCTCGTACCGGGACAGAGGGAATCAGCCCCAGCATTTT.

This chain joins TRBV6-5 and TRBJ2-3; 8 bases align to TRBD1. Germline trimming cut 5 bases from V and 5 bases from J; bases unmatched to any gene: 6. The CDR3 has 14 amino acids. Per the germline V gene, CDR1 is MNHEY and CDR2 is SVGAGI. The DNA for the CDR3 is TGTGCCAGCAGTCGGACAGGGCATAGAGATACGCAGTATTTT. Its translation: CASSRTGHRDTQYF.

This clone was observed a handful of times. V is TRBV15 and J is TRBJ1-5, with TRBD1 matching over 7 bases. Germline loops: CDR1 LNHNV, CDR2 YYDKDF (reference sequence). This CDR3 comprises 14 residues. J gave up 6 bases and V 1 base, and 3 bases lay outside the gene matches. CDR3 sequence: CATSRGGDSQPQHF. The CDR3 coding sequence is TGTGCCACCAGCAGAGGAGGGGACAGTCAGCCCCAGCATTTT.